Shown below are 31 T cell receptor beta chains from a single sample sequenced in a study of T cell responses to AZD1222 COVID-19 vaccine. Measured with immunoSEQ multiplex PCR; TCRdb has only the in-frame clones, and not every one. The sample contains fewer than 200,000 clones, 88% of which appear only once. The sequences come from peripheral blood, collected 28 days after the second AZD1222 dose. Receptors originate from an adult who received the AZD1222 COVID-19 vaccine.

The chain joins TRBV20-1 to TRBJ1-1; no definite D call. In germline, CDR1 is DFQATT, CDR2 SNEGSKA (reference sequence). This CDR3 has 13 amino acids. The V end was cut by 3 bases, the J end by 1 base, with 9 bases between. The CDR3 reads CSASRQTNTEAFF. The CDR3 DNA reads as TGCAGTGCTAGTCGCCAGACGAACACTGAAGCTTTCTTT.

The J gene is TRBJ2-3, the V gene TRBV3-1 (or the pseudogene TRBV3-2), with 11 bases fitting TRBD2. V was clipped by 3 bases and J by 6 bases; unmatched bases: 2. From germline, CDR1 is LGHDT and CDR2 YNNKEL (reference sequence). The CDR3 is 14 residues long. The CDR3 DNA reads as TGTGCCAGCAGCCATCTAGCGGGGGGCGATACGCAGTATTTT. Residues: CASSHLAGGDTQYF.

The chain uses TRBV18 and TRBJ1-3, with D hard to call. Germline V gene sequence: CDR1 KGHSH, CDR2 LQKENI. V was pared by 5 bases and J by 0 bases, with 5 bases between. This CDR3 comprises 13 residues. The CDR3 sequence is CASSGDSGNTIYF. CDR3 DNA sequence: TGTGCCAGCTCAGGGGACTCTGGAAACACCATATATTTT.

This clone was seen a single time. The rearrangement uses TRBV7-9 and TRBJ1-2; D gene uncertain. Trimming stripped 3 bases from V and 3 bases from J, with 8 bases between. The CDR3 covers 13 residues. Germline CDR1 SEHNR, CDR2 FQNEAQ (reference sequence). The CDR3 DNA sequence: TGTGCCAGCAGCTTGGGCCAACACTATGGCTACACCTTC. It specifies CASSLGQHYGYTF.

The CDR3 DNA follows: TGTGCCTGGAGCCTGGGGGAGCAGTTCTTC. It yields the protein CAWSLGEQFF. The V gene is TRBV30, the J gene TRBJ2-1, with D unclear. Germline values: CDR1 GTSNPN, CDR2 SVGIG (reference sequence). CDR3 length: 10 residues. V lost 3 bases, J lost 10 bases, and 7 bases lay in between.

The V gene is TRBV18, the J gene TRBJ1-2; possibly TRBD1 for D (5 bases). The CDR3 spans 16 residues. Germline CDR1 and CDR2: KGHSH and LQKENI. V was cut by 3 bases and J by 3 bases, with 17 bases left in between. CDR3 amino acids: CASSPGTPGSHYGYTF. CDR3 bases: TGTGCCAGCTCACCCGGGACTCCAGGGAGCCACTATGGCTACACCTTC.

The chain uses TRBV7-2 and TRBJ1-6; maybe TRBD1 (5 bases). Germline assignment: CDR1 SGHTA and CDR2 FQGNSA. Trimming took 2 bases from V and 7 from J, leaving 18 bases between them. The CDR3 loop spans 17 amino acids. The CDR3 loop is CASSLNTGGWWNSPLHF. The CDR3 DNA follows: TGTGCCAGCAGCTTAAACACAGGAGGCTGGTGGAATTCACCCCTCCACTTT.

CDR3 sequence: CALLTGGAGSTGELFF. In DNA, the CDR3 is TGTGCCTTATTGACCGGGGGGGCAGGGAGCACCGGGGAGCTGTTTTTT. The chain uses TRBV6-6 and TRBJ2-2; 8 bases agree with TRBD2. V was clipped by 11 bases and J by 4 bases; unmatched bases: 15. This CDR3 is 16 amino acids long. Germline V gene data show CDR1 as MNHNY and CDR2 as SVGAGI (reference sequence).

This clone has only a few counts. The V and J genes are TRBV10-3 and TRBJ2-1; 8 nucleotides line up with TRBD1. V lost 3 bases and J lost 7; bases outside the gene matches: 5. CDR3 size: 14 residues. Germline V gene data show CDR1 as ENHRY and CDR2 as SYGVKD. CDR3 DNA: TGTGCCATCAGTGACCGACAGGGGAAAAATGAGCAGTTCTTC. Its protein product is CAISDRQGKNEQFF.

This clone was detected a few times. The chain carries TRBV5-1 and TRBJ2-3, with D possibly TRBD1 on 6 matching bases. Trimming took 0 bases from V and 5 from J, leaving 7 bases between them. Germline V gene data show CDR1 as SGHRS and CDR2 as YFSETQ. This CDR3 spans 13 amino acids. CDR3 protein: CASSLEGGDTQYF. CDR3 DNA sequence: TGCGCCAGCAGCTTGGAAGGGGGAGATACGCAGTATTTT.

The chain employs TRBV25-1 and TRBJ2-2, with 10 bases aligning to TRBD1. The germline V gene encodes CDR1 MGHDK and CDR2 SYGVNS. V shed 4 bases and J 5 bases; nucleotides not matched to a gene: 1. The CDR3 sequence is 14 residues long. The CDR3 region has the DNA TGTGCCAGCAGTGGGGACAGGGGTACCGGGGAGCTGTTTTTT. Protein: CASSGDRGTGELFF.

The V gene is TRBV5-4, the J gene TRBJ2-7, with D perhaps matching TRBD2 (5 bases). V lost 3 bases to trimming and J lost 5 bases, with 12 bases between them. Germline V lookup: CDR1 SGHNT, CDR2 YYREEE (reference sequence). The CDR3 loop spans 13 amino acids. The CDR3 is CASSSPRAHEQYF. The DNA for the CDR3 is TGTGCCAGCAGCTCCCCGAGGGCCCACGAGCAGTACTTC.

Only a few counts were recorded for this clone. This CDR3 is CASRQPGVSYNEQFF. The CDR3, as DNA: TGTGCCAGCAGACAACCGGGAGTCTCCTACAATGAGCAGTTCTTC. V is TRBV7-2 and J is TRBJ2-1; D possibly corresponds to TRBD2 (6 bases). V lost 6 bases to trimming and J lost 0 bases, with 12 bases between them. CDR3 length equals 15 residues. The germline CDR1 and CDR2 sequences are SGHTA and FQGNSA.

The chain joins TRBV7-8 to TRBJ2-7, with D possibly called TRBD1 or TRBD2 (5 bases each). The CDR3 is 16 amino acids. Germline CDR1 and CDR2: SGHVS and FQNEAQ. Deletions cut 5 bases from V and 0 bases from J, with 17 bases between. The DNA of the CDR3 is TGTGCCAGCAGCACTATTCCGGGACCGAGCTCCTACGAGCAGTACTTC. It codes for CASSTIPGPSSYEQYF. The full variable domain, completed using reference TRBV7-8 and TRBJ2-7, is GAGVSQSPRYKVAKRGQDVALRCDPISGHVSLFWYQQALGQGPEFLTYFQNEAQLDKSGLPSDRFFAERPEGSVSTLKIQRTQQEDSAVYLCASSTIPGPSSYEQYFGPGTRLTVT.

As for this clone: The same CDR3 arises from other DNA sequences in this sample as well. The J gene is TRBJ1-1, the V gene TRBV19, with a possible D match to TRBD1 (5 bases). The CDR3 contains 13 residues. Germline V lookup: CDR1 LNHDA, CDR2 SQIVND (reference sequence). Trimming removed 5 bases from V and 0 bases from J, with 7 bases in between. The CDR3 DNA follows: TGTGCCAGTAGTCCACAGGTGAACACTGAAGCTTTCTTT. Translating gives CASSPQVNTEAFF. The whole variable domain, filled in from reference TRBV19 and TRBJ1-1, reads DGGITQSPKYLFRKEGQNVTLSCEQNLNHDAMYWYRQDPGQGLRLIYYSQIVNDFQKGDIAEGYSVSREKKESFPLTVTSAQKNPTAFYLCASSPQVNTEAFFGQGTRLTVV.

This clone was found once. The chain uses TRBV6-5 and TRBJ1-6; TRBD1 matches 10 bases. The junction had 5 bases not matched to a gene; V was cut back by 8 bases and J by 10 bases. The length of the CDR3 is 13 residues. CDR1 is MNHEY, CDR2 SVGAGI, per germline. CDR3 amino acids: CASDRDRGSPLHF. For the CDR3, the DNA is TGTGCCAGCGACCGGGACAGGGGCTCACCCCTCCACTTT.

The V and J genes are TRBV19 and TRBJ2-5; the D gene could be TRBD1 or TRBD2 (7 bases each). Trimming took off 5 bases at V and 2 bases at J, with 18 bases between the two ends. The germline V gene has CDR1 LNHDA and CDR2 SQIVND (reference sequence). The CDR3 has 16 amino acids. The chain's CDR3 is CASSGRDSTVQETQYF. The CDR3 nucleotides are TGTGCCAGTAGTGGGAGGGACAGCACCGTACAAGAGACCCAGTACTTC.

V is TRBV3-1 (or the pseudogene TRBV3-2) and J is TRBJ1-4, with no clear D. The germline CDR1 and CDR2 sequences are LGHDT and YNNKEL (reference sequence). The CDR3 runs 14 residues. Trimming took off 0 bases at V and 8 bases at J, with 10 bases between the two ends. The CDR3 DNA sequence: TGTGCCAGCAGCCAAGAGGGAATGTTGGAAAAACTGTTTTTT. It is translated as CASSQEGMLEKLFF.

The chain combines TRBV5-6 with TRBJ2-7; D is unresolved. CDR1 SGHDT and CDR2 YYEEEE come from the germline V gene. The CDR3 has 13 amino acids. V lost 6 bases to trimming and J lost 5 bases, with 15 bases between them. Here the CDR3 reads CASTVPRVHEQYF. The CDR3 nucleotides read TGTGCCAGCACCGTACCTAGGGTCCACGAGCAGTACTTC.

The chain has TRBV29-1 and TRBJ2-7; tentatively, D is TRBD1 or TRBD2 (6 bases each). Germline CDR1 and CDR2: SQVTM and ANQGSEA. V was shortened by 5 bases and J by 5 bases, with 16 bases between the two germline ends. CDR3 length: 13 residues. The CDR3 loop reads CSVTGAVRDEQYF. CDR3 in DNA: TGCAGCGTTACGGGGGCGGTGAGGGACGAGCAGTACTTC.

J is TRBJ1-2 and V is TRBV11-2, with TRBD1 matching 9 bases. This CDR3 region has 16 residues. In germline, CDR1 is SGHAT, CDR2 FQNNGV. The junction had 7 bases not matched to a gene; V was cut back by 1 base and J by 4 bases. CDR3 bases: TGTGCCAGCAGCTTAGGTGGGACAGGGCGGTTCTATGGCTACACCTTC. This sequence encodes CASSLGGTGRFYGYTF. The full variable domain, its missing parts supplied by reference TRBV11-2 and TRBJ1-2, is EAGVAQSPRYKIIEKRQSVAFWCNPISGHATLYWYQQILGQGPKLLIQFQNNGVVDDSQLPKDRFSAERLKGVDSTLKIQPAKLEDSAVYLCASSLGGTGRFYGYTFGSGTRLTVV.

The chain joins TRBV29-1 to TRBJ1-2; D is unclear. V was cut by 6 bases and J by 4 bases, with 24 bases left in between. The CDR3 is 16 amino acids. Per germline, CDR1 SQVTM and CDR2 ANQGSEA. The CDR3 loop is CSVHFPPGSPSYGYTF. The CDR3 coding sequence is TGCAGCGTCCATTTCCCCCCAGGTTCCCCCTCCTATGGCTACACCTTC.

The chain combines TRBV6-6 with TRBJ1-2; no definite D call. The CDR3 has 11 amino acids. V shed 8 bases and J shed 0 bases, with 4 bases lying between them. CDR1 is MNHNY and CDR2 is SVGAGI in the germline V gene (reference sequence). DNA for the CDR3: TGTGCCAGCCGGGCTAACTATGGCTACACCTTC. Translated, it gives CASRANYGYTF.

This clone was counted a single time. The chain carries TRBV7-2 and TRBJ2-5; D is possibly TRBD1 (6 bases). From germline, CDR1 is SGHTA and CDR2 FQGNSA. This CDR3 is 15 amino acids long. V gave up 5 bases and J gave up 4 bases, with 17 bases separating them. Here the CDR3 DNA reads TGTGCCAGCAGCCCCAGAGGCAGGGGAATAGAGACCCAGTACTTC. Translated: CASSPRGRGIETQYF. Full variable domain (missing parts from reference TRBV7-2 and TRBJ2-5): GAGVSQSPSNKVTEKGKDVELRCDPISGHTALYWYRQSLGQGLEFLIYFQGNSAPDKSGLPSDRFSAERTGGSVSTLTIQRTQQEDSAVYLCASSPRGRGIETQYFGPGTRLLVL.

The CDR3 region has the DNA TGTGCCAGCCTATCCGGGACCTACTCCTACAATGAGCAGTTCTTC. As protein: CASLSGTYSYNEQFF. The chain links TRBV7-9 to TRBJ2-1; D tentatively fits TRBD1 or TRBD2 (5 bases each). Trimming left V 8 bases short and J 0 bases short, with 14 bases between. From germline, CDR1 is SEHNR and CDR2 FQNEAQ (reference sequence). This CDR3 spans 15 amino acids. Using reference TRBV7-9 and TRBJ2-1 for the parts outside the CDR3, the full variable domain is DTGVSQNPRHKITKRGQNVTFRCDPISEHNRLYWYRQTLGQGPEFLTYFQNEAQLEKSRLLSDRFSAERPKGSFSTLEIQRTEQGDSAMYLCASLSGTYSYNEQFFGPGTRLTVL.

The rearrangement links TRBV12-3 or TRBV12-4 to TRBJ1-6, with 11 bases matching TRBD1. This CDR3 has 13 amino acids. Trimming cost V 8 bases and J 9 bases; bases outside gene matches: 3. CDR3 DNA: TGTGCCAGCGACGGACAGGGGGCTTCACCCCTCCACTTT. It codes for CASDGQGASPLHF.

The V gene is TRBV10-2, the J gene TRBJ2-7; 12 bases fit TRBD2. The V gene's germline CDR1 is WSHSY and CDR2 SAAADI. The CDR3 sequence is 14 residues long. V lost 6 bases to trimming and J lost 6 bases; unmatched junction nucleotides: 6. The CDR3: CASRMGLAGLEQYF. CDR3 nucleotides: TGCGCCAGCAGGATGGGACTAGCGGGCCTCGAGCAGTACTTC.

The rearrangement uses TRBV7-3 and TRBJ2-1; 12 positions match TRBD2. This CDR3 region has 18 residues. Germline CDR1 reads SGHTA; CDR2 reads FQGTGA. V lost 5 bases to trimming and J lost 1 base; unmatched junction nucleotides: 9. CDR3 loop: CASSPGLAGLGSYNEQFF. The CDR3 DNA reads TGTGCCAGCAGCCCCGGACTAGCGGGGTTGGGTTCCTACAATGAGCAGTTCTTC.

The rearrangement uses TRBV19 and TRBJ2-7, with 8 nucleotides matching TRBD1. CDR1 and CDR2 (germline): LNHDA, SQIVND (reference sequence). Trimming cost V 3 bases and J 4 bases; bases outside gene matches: 14. There are 17 residues in the CDR3. DNA of the CDR3: TGTGCCAGTAGTATTAAGGACAGGGACATCGAGGGTTACGAGCAGTACTTC. Residues: CASSIKDRDIEGYEQYF.

The chain uses TRBV24-1 and TRBJ2-2; 11 positions match TRBD1. The CDR3 contains 14 residues. The V and J ends lost 7 bases and 6 bases, in that order; junction bases with no gene match: 3. Germline CDR1 and CDR2: KGHDR and SFDVKD. The CDR3 coding sequence is TGTGCCACCAGGGGACAGGGGGATGCCGGGGAGCTGTTTTTT. Its protein product is CATRGQGDAGELFF.

The chain is built from TRBV30 and TRBJ1-5; D may be TRBD1 (5 bases). This CDR3 is built from 13 residues. Germline lookup yields CDR1 GTSNPN and CDR2 SVGIG (reference sequence). The V gene lost 0 bases and the J gene lost 6 bases, with 9 bases spanning the gap. The CDR3 here is CAWSVGRSQPQHF. Written as DNA, the CDR3 is TGTGCCTGGAGTGTGGGACGGAGTCAGCCCCAGCATTTT.